The present T cell receptor (beta chain) was sequenced within a study of T cell responses to AZD1222 COVID-19 vaccine. General study results and limits: White British donors predominated, females outnumbered males, and clonal diversity was possibly underestimated. Researchers took repertoire samples only after the peak T cell response had come.

V was pared by 0 bases and J by 7 bases, with 11 bases between. Germline V gene data show CDR1 as SGDLS and CDR2 as YYNGEE. The CDR3 has 14 residues. Profiled with immunoSEQ multiplex PCR; TCRdb holds only in-frame clones, not every one. Counted here are tens of thousands of clones, just over 90% occurring once; the ten biggest clones make up 4.5%. As to this clone: The antigen is not known.

This sequence joins TRBV9 and TRBJ1-5; D gene ambiguous. The sample was peripheral blood, taken on day 0 of MenACWY control vaccination. This TCR derives from an adult in good health. CDR3 coding DNA: TGTGCCAGCAGCGTAGGTCCCCGGGAACAGCCCCAGCATTTT. Residues: CASSVGPREQPQHF.